This T cell receptor (beta chain) is drawn from a study of T cell changes during pregnancy in multiple sclerosis. CDR1 is SGHKS, CDR2 YYEKEE, per germline (reference sequence). The V end was cut by 3 bases, the J end by 3 bases, with 21 bases between. CDR3 length: 17 amino acids. TCRdb's table, derived via immunoSEQ multiplex PCR, lists solely in-frame clones and lacks some. The table has more than 90,000 clones, more than 85% seen once. This sequence joins TRBV5-5 and TRBJ1-1, with D hard to call. The TCR originated in a female donor with multiple sclerosis, enrolled in a pregnancy study. Sequenced material: peripheral blood, taken in the first trimester of pregnancy. The CDR3 region is CASSSAALGFWDTEAFF. DNA for the CDR3: TGTGCCAGCAGCTCGGCGGCGCTGGGTTTTTGGGACACTGAAGCTTTCTTT.